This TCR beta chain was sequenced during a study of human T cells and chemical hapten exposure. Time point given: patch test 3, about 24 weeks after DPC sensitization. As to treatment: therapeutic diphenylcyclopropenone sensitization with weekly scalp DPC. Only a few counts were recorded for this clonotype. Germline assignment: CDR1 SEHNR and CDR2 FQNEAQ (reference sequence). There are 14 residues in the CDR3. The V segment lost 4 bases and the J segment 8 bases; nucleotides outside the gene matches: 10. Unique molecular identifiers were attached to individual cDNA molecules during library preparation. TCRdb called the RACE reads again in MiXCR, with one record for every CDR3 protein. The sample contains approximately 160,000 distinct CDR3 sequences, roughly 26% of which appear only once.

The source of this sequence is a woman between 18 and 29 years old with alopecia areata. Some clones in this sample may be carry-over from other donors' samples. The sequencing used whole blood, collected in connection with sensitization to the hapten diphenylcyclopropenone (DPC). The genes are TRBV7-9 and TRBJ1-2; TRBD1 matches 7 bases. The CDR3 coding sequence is TGTGCCAGCAGCTGGGAACAGGGGCGCCGAGGCTACACCTTC. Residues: CASSWEQGRRGYTF.